The source of this T cell receptor (beta chain) is a study of regulatory T cells in long-lasting Graves disease. This clonotype was detected ten times or more. The antigen is undetermined. This CDR3 has 15 amino acids. The junction had 6 bases not matched to a gene; V was cut back by 5 bases and J by 4 bases. Time point meaning: newly diagnosed GD, antithyroid drugs for less than 3 months. PBMCs were the source of the RNA used for TCR sequencing. Study outcomes and limitations: When disease was persistent, TRBV28, TRBJ1-2 and TRBJ2-5 were the favored segments.

Building of the TCR beta libraries involved iRepertoire HTBI primers and Arm-PCR of CDR3 regions. TCRdb reanalysed the multiplex PCR reads using MiXCR and keeps one entry per CDR3 protein. This repertoire shows roughly 420,000 distinct CDR3 sequences, around 15% found once; its top ten account for more than 15%. This same sample was also taken into another study, of T cells in Graves' hyperthyroidism and ophthalmopathy. That work states: Patients having uncontrolled infection, another autoimmune disease, pregnancy or lactation were not included. First-round RT-PCR of the TCR CDR3 relied on the HTBI primer set. With a median lead of around 6.7 months before onset, the model predicted ophthalmopathy.

The chain has TRBV12-3 or TRBV12-4 and TRBJ1-5; 9 bases agree with TRBD1. Sequencing was performed on peripheral blood mononuclear cells (PBMCs), taken at new diagnosis, from a patient treated with antithyroid drugs. This TCR derives from a woman aged 50 to 65 with Graves disease. CDR3 nucleotide sequence: TGTGCCAGCAGTAAAACAGGGGGCGCGAATCAGCCCCAGCATTTT. Residues: CASSKTGGANQPQHF.